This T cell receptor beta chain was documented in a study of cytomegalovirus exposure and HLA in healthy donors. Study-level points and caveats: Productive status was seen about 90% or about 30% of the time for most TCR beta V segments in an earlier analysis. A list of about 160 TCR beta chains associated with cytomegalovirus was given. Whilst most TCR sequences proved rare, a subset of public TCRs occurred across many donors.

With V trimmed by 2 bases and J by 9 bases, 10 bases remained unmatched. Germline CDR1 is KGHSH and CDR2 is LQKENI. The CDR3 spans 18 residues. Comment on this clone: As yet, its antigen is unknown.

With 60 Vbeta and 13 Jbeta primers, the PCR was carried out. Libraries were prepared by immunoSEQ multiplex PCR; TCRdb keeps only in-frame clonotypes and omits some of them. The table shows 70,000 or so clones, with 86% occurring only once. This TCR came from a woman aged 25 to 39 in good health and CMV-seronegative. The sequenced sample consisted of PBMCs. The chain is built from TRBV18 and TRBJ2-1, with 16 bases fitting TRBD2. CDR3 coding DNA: TGTGCCAGCTCACCATCTCCACCCGGGACTAGCGGGAGGGCTGAGCAGTTCTTC. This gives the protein CASSPSPPGTSGRAEQFF.